The entry below gives a single TCR beta chain sequence along with its context. The antigen is not known. The sort gate was single viable CD3+CD4+CD8-CD45RO+ cells for memory CD4+ T cells. This sample was included in a study of memory CD4+ T cells and cytomegalovirus serostatus. Some clones are missing from TCRdb's copy, which holds only in-frame ones; the method was immunoSEQ multiplex PCR. Among tens of thousands of clones listed, more than 75% were seen once. Study observations and caveats: Median bootstrapped AUC for CMV status was just over 0.94 originally, just under 0.93 US-trained.

In germline, CDR1 is SGHDT, CDR2 YYEEEE. This CDR3 is 15 amino acids long. Trimming took 7 bases from V and 8 from J, leaving 24 bases between them. This receptor was identified in an adult in good health and CMV-seronegative. Input material: memory CD4+ T cells from blood. The chain combines TRBV5-6 with TRBJ1-2, with D maybe TRBD1 (5 bases). CDR3 in DNA: TGTGCCAGCTGCCCCCCGGGACCTCACTCGGGGGGCTACACCTTC. Amino acid sequence: CASCPPGPHSGGYTF.